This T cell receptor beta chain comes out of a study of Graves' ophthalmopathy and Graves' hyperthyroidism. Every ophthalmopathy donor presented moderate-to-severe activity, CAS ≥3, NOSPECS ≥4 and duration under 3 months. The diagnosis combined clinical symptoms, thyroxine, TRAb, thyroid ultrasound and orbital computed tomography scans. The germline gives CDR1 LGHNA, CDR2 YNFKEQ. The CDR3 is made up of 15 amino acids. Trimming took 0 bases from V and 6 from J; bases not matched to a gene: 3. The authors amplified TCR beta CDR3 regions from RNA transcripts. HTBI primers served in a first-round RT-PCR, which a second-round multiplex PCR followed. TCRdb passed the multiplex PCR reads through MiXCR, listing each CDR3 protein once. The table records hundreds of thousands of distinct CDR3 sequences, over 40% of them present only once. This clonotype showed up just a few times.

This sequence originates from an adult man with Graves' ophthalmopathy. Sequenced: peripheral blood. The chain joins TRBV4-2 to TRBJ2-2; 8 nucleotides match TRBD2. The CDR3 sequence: CASSQERGGAGELFF. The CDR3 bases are TGTGCCAGCAGCCAAGAACGGGGGGGGGCCGGGGAGCTGTTTTTT.